The 9 T cell receptor beta chains presented below share a single source sample, sequenced in a study of CD8+ T cells in alopecia areata. Treatment of the sample: oral pan-JAK inhibitor, 5-10 mg twice daily. TCR sequencing used cDNA made by reverse transcription of extracted RNA. Clones were sequenced by immunoSEQ multiplex PCR, and TCRdb holds only the in-frame ones, with some missing. The sample has approximately 210,000 clones, 60% seen once. The input for sequencing was CD4+ T cells sorted from blood, taken at week 24, from a patient treated with tofacitinib. These receptors came from a human donor with alopecia areata.

CDR3 sequence reads: CSVEDHSSYGYTF. Written as DNA, the CDR3 is TGCAGCGTTGAAGACCACAGCAGCTATGGCTACACCTTC. The rearrangement joins TRBV29-1 to TRBJ1-2; D not resolved. The CDR3 covers 13 residues. From germline, CDR1 is SQVTM and CDR2 ANQGSEA. Trimming removed 0 bases from V and 4 bases from J, with 9 bases in between.

This clone has at least ten counts. The chain has TRBV7-2 and TRBJ1-2, with a possible D match to TRBD1 (5 bases). The germline V gene has CDR1 SGHTA and CDR2 FQGNSA. Trimming removed 3 bases at V and 5 bases at J, with 10 bases between. This CDR3 contains 13 residues. The CDR3 loop reads CASSLEGNYGYTF. The CDR3 bases are TGTGCCAGCAGCTTGGAGGGGAATTATGGCTACACCTTC.

V gene TRBV2 combines with J gene TRBJ2-3; TRBD2 agrees at 10 bases. The CDR3 is made up of 15 amino acids. Germline CDR1 is SNHLY and CDR2 is FYNNEI. Trimming at V came to 3 bases and at J to 6 bases, leaving 6 bases not matched to a gene. CDR3 sequence: CASSDVAGGRDTQYF. CDR3 DNA: TGTGCCAGCAGTGATGTAGCGGGGGGCCGGGATACGCAGTATTTT. Based on the CDR3 plus reference TRBV2 and TRBJ2-3, the full variable domain is EPEVTQTPSHQVTQMGQEVILRCVPISNHLYFYWYRQILGQKVEFLVSFYNNEISEKSEIFDDQFSVERPDGSNFTLKIRSTKLEDSAMYFCASSDVAGGRDTQYFGPGTRLTVL.

This clone occurred a few times. The J gene is TRBJ2-2, the V gene TRBV10-3; 10 nucleotides agree with TRBD1. J was trimmed by 6 bases and V by 7 bases; bases with no gene match: 8. The CDR3 has 15 amino acids. Germline V gene sequence: CDR1 ENHRY, CDR2 SYGVKD. The CDR3 spells CAIKPGQGFAGELFF. The CDR3 DNA follows: TGTGCCATCAAGCCGGGACAGGGGTTCGCCGGGGAGCTGTTTTTT.

This clone was seen only a few times. The chain uses TRBV18 and TRBJ2-3; tentatively, D is TRBD1 (5 bases). The CDR3 consists of 17 residues. Germline V gene sequence: CDR1 KGHSH, CDR2 LQKENI. V lost 3 bases, J lost 2 bases, and 18 bases lay in between. The CDR3 is CASSPKQVGRFTDTQYF. As DNA, the CDR3 is TGTGCCAGCTCACCCAAACAGGTCGGGCGGTTCACAGATACGCAGTATTTT. The full variable domain, in which reference TRBV18 and TRBJ2-3 provide the parts outside the CDR3, is NAGVMQNPRHLVRRRGQEARLRCSPMKGHSHVYWYRQLPEEGLKFMVYLQKENIIDESGMPKERFSAEFPKEGPSILRIQQVVRGDSAAYFCASSPKQVGRFTDTQYFGPGTRLTVL.

The CDR3 protein is CAWTTGGGAYEQYF. CDR3 in DNA: TGTGCCTGGACTACGGGCGGTGGGGCTTACGAGCAGTACTTC. The chain combines TRBV30 with TRBJ2-7; tentatively, D is TRBD1 (5 bases). CDR1 GTSNPN and CDR2 SVGIG come from the germline V gene (reference sequence). The CDR3 is made up of 14 amino acids. Between the trimmed V and J ends, which lost 4 bases and 4 bases, there was a span of 17 bases.

The J gene is TRBJ2-5, the V gene TRBV4-3, with D perhaps TRBD2 (5 bases). V was clipped by 1 base and J by 5 bases, with 17 bases between them. Germline V lookup: CDR1 LGHNA, CDR2 YSLEER. The CDR3 has 16 residues. CDR3: CASSQGSAAGVETQYF. CDR3 in DNA: TGCGCCAGCAGCCAAGGATCGGCGGCCGGGGTGGAGACCCAGTACTTC.

The J gene is TRBJ1-1, the V gene TRBV13, with D perhaps matching TRBD1 (6 bases). CDR3 size: 14 residues. V lost 5 bases, J lost 7 bases, and 17 bases lay in between. Germline CDR1 and CDR2: PRHDT and FYEKMQ (reference sequence). CDR3 residues: CASSPDRIVGEAFF. The CDR3 DNA reads as TGTGCCAGCAGCCCGGACAGAATAGTAGGTGAAGCTTTCTTT.

The chain links TRBV10-3 to TRBJ2-1; D may be TRBD1 (6 bases). Per germline, CDR1 ENHRY and CDR2 SYGVKD. Trimming pared 10 bases from V and 4 bases from J, leaving 17 bases between. The CDR3 length is 14 residues. The CDR3 is CATFTGFGYNEQFF. In DNA form, the CDR3 reads TGTGCCACTTTCACAGGGTTTGGGTACAATGAGCAGTTCTTC.